The clone carrying this TCR beta chain has a handful of counts. The antigen remains undetermined. Germline values: CDR1 SGHDN, CDR2 FVKESK. The CDR3 runs 15 residues. Trimming took 4 bases from V and 3 from J, leaving 16 bases between them. This entry comes from a study of regulatory T cells in long-lasting Graves disease. Study outcomes and limitations: Exclusively peripheral blood, rather than thyroid tissue, was studied. Newly diagnosed patients shared about 950 public clonotypes; persistent patients shared a few thousand.

Sample time point: newly diagnosed GD, antithyroid drugs for less than 3 months. The TCR library was prepared using RNA isolated from PBMCs. Assembly of TCR beta libraries relied on iRepertoire HTBI primers together with Arm-PCR of CDR3 regions. TCRdb re-called the multiplex PCR reads with MiXCR, one entry per CDR3 protein. The table lists approximately 400,000 distinct CDR3 sequences, about 15% of them singletons. The sample was also reused in another study, on T cells in Graves' hyperthyroidism and ophthalmopathy. From that second work: Before onset, ophthalmopathy was predicted by the model a median 6.5 months earlier.

The material was peripheral blood mononuclear cells (PBMCs), obtained at new diagnosis, from a patient treated with antithyroid drugs. The chain joins TRBV14 to TRBJ2-7, with a tentative D call TRBD1 (5 bases). The origin of this receptor is a woman in her 30s with Graves disease. Here the CDR3 DNA reads TGTGCCAGCAGCCCCCCCGACCAGGGCTTCTACGAGCAGTACTTC. Translated, it gives CASSPPDQGFYEQYF.